Shown below are 11 T cell receptor beta chains from a single sample sequenced in a study of T cell repertoires in cytomegalovirus infection. TCRdb called the reads again in MiXCR, with one record for every CDR3 protein. Of 490,000 or so distinct CDR3 sequences in the sample, 11% were seen once. Input material: PBMCs. These receptors came from a human donor in good health (CMV status not recorded). Some clones in this sample may be carry-over from other donors' samples.

This clonotype showed up many times. V and J are TRBV11-2 and TRBJ2-2, with TRBD2 matching over 7 bases. This CDR3 has 15 residues. The junction had 10 bases not matched to a gene; V was cut back by 6 bases and J by 6 bases. Germline-derived CDR1 and CDR2 are SGHAT and FQNNGV. In nucleotides, the CDR3 is TGTGCCAGCAGAAGTAGATGGGGGGGGTCCGGGGAGCTGTTTTTT. It codes for CASRSRWGGSGELFF.

J is TRBJ2-1 and V is TRBV24-1, with D tentatively TRBD2 (5 bases). CDR1 KGHDR and CDR2 SFDVKD come from the germline V gene. V lost 3 bases, J lost 1 base, and 9 bases lay in between. The CDR3 consists of 15 residues. CDR3 nucleotide sequence: TGTGCCACCAGTGATCGGAGGAGTTCCTACAATGAGCAGTTCTTC. It encodes CATSDRRSSYNEQFF.

This clonotype occurred many times. This chain's CDR3 is CASSQYSAGAGTGELFF. In DNA form, the CDR3 reads TGCGCCAGCAGCCAATATTCAGCGGGAGCCGGCACCGGGGAGCTGTTTTTT. The chain carries TRBV4-1 and TRBJ2-2, with TRBD2 matching 8 bases. Germline V gene data show CDR1 as MGHRA and CDR2 as YSYEKL. With V trimmed by 2 bases and J by 4 bases, 9 bases remained unmatched. This CDR3 is built from 17 residues.

This clonotype was seen ten or more times. This chain uses TRBV12-3 or TRBV12-4 with TRBJ1-6; D is unclear. With 6 bases removed from V and 7 bases from J, the gap between germline ends came to 13 bases. The CDR3 has 14 amino acids. The CDR3 is CASRGESVNSPLHF. In DNA form, the CDR3 reads TGTGCCAGCAGGGGAGAGAGTGTAAATTCACCCCTCCACTTT.

There are many counts of this clonotype. The chain employs TRBV6-1 and TRBJ1-5; D uncertain. Germline assignment: CDR1 MNHNS and CDR2 SASEGT. The ends were cut back, 3 bases at V and 5 bases at J, with 23 bases in the middle. The CDR3 contains 18 residues. For the CDR3, the DNA is TGTGCCAGCAGTGATAGGGCCGGGATCTCTCCCGGTTATCAGCCCCAGCATTTT. Protein sequence: CASSDRAGISPGYQPQHF.

This clonotype was detected many times. J is TRBJ2-4 and V is TRBV4-2; D remains unclear. CDR3 length: 16 amino acids. Germline CDR1 is LGHNA and CDR2 is YNFKEQ. The V end lost 0 bases, the J end lost 1 base, and 10 bases lay between the germline ends. CDR3 region: CASSQDSGLAKNIQYF. In DNA form, the CDR3 reads TGTGCCAGCAGCCAAGATTCGGGTCTGGCCAAAAACATTCAGTACTTC.

In this sample, this clonotype turned up many times. J is TRBJ2-7 and V is TRBV10-3; D ambiguous. Trimming took off 4 bases at V and 3 bases at J, with 4 bases between the two ends. The germline V gene encodes CDR1 ENHRY and CDR2 SYGVKD. The length of the CDR3 is 11 residues. In DNA, the CDR3 is TGTGCCATCAGTGGAAGCTACGAGCAGTACTTC. Encoded protein: CAISGSYEQYF.

This clonotype appeared a single time. The chain is built from TRBV2 and TRBJ2-5, with 8 bases matching TRBD2. V dropped 4 bases and J dropped 1; count of bases not matched to a gene: 5. The CDR3 sequence is 15 residues long. Germline loops: CDR1 SNHLY, CDR2 FYNNEI. The CDR3 protein is CASSVREGRQETQYF. CDR3 sequence (DNA): TGTGCCAGCAGTGTACGGGAGGGCCGCCAAGAGACCCAGTACTTC.

This clonotype was seen many times. The junction does not match germline at one end; this may be a read error. CDR3 residues: CAIRDYRTDTQYF. The CDR3, as DNA: TGTGCCATACGGGACTACCGCACAGATACGCAGTATTTT. V usage is TRBV4-1 and J usage is TRBJ2-3; 7 bases match TRBD2. CDR3 length: 13 amino acids. The germline V gene encodes CDR1 MGHRA and CDR2 YSYEKL.

Many counts were recorded for this clonotype. The chain recombines TRBV27 with TRBJ2-3, with 9 bases matching TRBD1. The CDR3 covers 17 residues. V trimming: 5 bases; J trimming: 4 bases; junction bases outside the gene matches: 13. CDR1 is MNHEY and CDR2 is SMNVEV in the germline V gene (reference sequence). CDR3 coding DNA: TGTGCCAGCAGTGGGGGGAGGGACAGGGCTGTCGCAGATACGCAGTATTTT. It specifies CASSGGRDRAVADTQYF.

The table lists this clonotype with many counts. The rearrangement links TRBV11-2 to TRBJ2-7; D may match TRBD1 or TRBD2 (5 bases each). This CDR3 has 14 amino acids. Trimming took 3 bases from V and 2 from J, leaving 11 bases between them. Germline CDR1 SGHAT, CDR2 FQNNGV. The CDR3, as DNA: TGTGCCAGCAGCTTTGGGACGGATACCTACGAGCAGTACTTC. Protein sequence: CASSFGTDTYEQYF.